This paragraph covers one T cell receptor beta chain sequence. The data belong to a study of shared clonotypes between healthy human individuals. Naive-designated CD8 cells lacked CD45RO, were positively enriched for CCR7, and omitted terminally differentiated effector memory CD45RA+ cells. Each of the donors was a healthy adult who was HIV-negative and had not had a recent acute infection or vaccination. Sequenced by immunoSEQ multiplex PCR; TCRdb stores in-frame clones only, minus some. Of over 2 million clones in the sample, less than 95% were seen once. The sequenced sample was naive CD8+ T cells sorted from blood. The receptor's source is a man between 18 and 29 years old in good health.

The CDR3 nucleotides are TGTGCCAGCCTCCCGTGGGGGGAGGGTCAGCCCCAGCATTTT. It encodes CASLPWGEGQPQHF. The genes are TRBV28 and TRBJ1-5; D might be TRBD1 (5 bases). This CDR3 is 14 amino acids long. Germline V gene lookup returns CDR1 MDHEN and CDR2 SYDVKM. Trimming took 8 bases from V and 6 from J, leaving 17 bases between them.